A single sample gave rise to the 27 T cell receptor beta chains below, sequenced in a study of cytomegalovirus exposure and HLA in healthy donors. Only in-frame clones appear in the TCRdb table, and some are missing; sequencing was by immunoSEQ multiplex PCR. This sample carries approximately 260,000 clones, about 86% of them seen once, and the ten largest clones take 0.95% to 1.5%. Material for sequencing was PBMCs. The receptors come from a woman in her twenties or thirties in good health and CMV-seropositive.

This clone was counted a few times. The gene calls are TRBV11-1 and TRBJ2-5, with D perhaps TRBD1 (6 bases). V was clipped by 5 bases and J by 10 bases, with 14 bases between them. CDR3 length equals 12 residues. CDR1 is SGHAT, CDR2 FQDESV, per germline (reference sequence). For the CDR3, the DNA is TGTGCCAGCAGCACGTATACAGGGTACCAGTACTTC. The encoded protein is CASSTYTGYQYF.

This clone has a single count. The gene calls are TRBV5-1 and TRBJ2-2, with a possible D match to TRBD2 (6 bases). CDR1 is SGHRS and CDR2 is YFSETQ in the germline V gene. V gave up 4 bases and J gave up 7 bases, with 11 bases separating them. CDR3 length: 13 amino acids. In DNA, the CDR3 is TGCGCCAGCAGCCCTAGCGTGGTCGGGGAGCTGTTTTTT. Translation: CASSPSVVGELFF. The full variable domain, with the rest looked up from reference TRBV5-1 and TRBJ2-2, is KAGVTQTPRYLIKTRGQQVTLSCSPISGHRSVSWYQQTPGQGLQFLFEYFSETQRNKGNFPGRFSGRQFSNSRSEMNVSTLELGDSALYLCASSPSVVGELFFGEGSRLTVL.

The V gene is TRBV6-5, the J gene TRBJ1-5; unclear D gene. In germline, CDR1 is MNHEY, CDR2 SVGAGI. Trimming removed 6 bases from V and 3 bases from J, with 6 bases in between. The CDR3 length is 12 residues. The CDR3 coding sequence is TGTGCCAGCAGCCCGTTCAATCAGCCCCAGCATTTT. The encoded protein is CASSPFNQPQHF.

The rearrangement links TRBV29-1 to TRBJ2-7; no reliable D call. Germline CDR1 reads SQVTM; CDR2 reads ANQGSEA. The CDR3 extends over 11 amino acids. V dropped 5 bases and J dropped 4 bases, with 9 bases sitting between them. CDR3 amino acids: CSVLVEYEQYF. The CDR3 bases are TGCAGCGTTTTAGTTGAATACGAGCAGTACTTC.

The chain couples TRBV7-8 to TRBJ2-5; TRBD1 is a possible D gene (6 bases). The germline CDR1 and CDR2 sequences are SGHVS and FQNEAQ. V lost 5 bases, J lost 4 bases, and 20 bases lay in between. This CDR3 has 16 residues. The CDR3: CASSLPARGVGETQYF. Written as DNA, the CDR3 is TGTGCCAGCAGCCTACCGGCCAGGGGCGTCGGAGAGACCCAGTACTTC. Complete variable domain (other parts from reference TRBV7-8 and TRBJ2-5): GAGVSQSPRYKVAKRGQDVALRCDPISGHVSLFWYQQALGQGPEFLTYFQNEAQLDKSGLPSDRFFAERPEGSVSTLKIQRTQQEDSAVYLCASSLPARGVGETQYFGPGTRLLVL.

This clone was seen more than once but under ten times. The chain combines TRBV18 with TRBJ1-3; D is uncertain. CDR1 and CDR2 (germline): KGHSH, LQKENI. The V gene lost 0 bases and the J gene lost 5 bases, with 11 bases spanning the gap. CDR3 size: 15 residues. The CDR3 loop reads CASSPPETARNTIYF. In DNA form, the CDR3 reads TGTGCCAGCTCACCACCGGAGACTGCGAGAAACACCATATATTTT.

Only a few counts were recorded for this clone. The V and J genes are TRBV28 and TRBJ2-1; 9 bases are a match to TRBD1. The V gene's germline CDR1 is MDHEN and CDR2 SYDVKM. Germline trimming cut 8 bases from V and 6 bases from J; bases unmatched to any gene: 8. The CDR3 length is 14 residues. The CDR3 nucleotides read TGTGCCAGCCGGGACAGGGAAGTCGTCAATGAGCAGTTCTTC. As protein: CASRDREVVNEQFF.

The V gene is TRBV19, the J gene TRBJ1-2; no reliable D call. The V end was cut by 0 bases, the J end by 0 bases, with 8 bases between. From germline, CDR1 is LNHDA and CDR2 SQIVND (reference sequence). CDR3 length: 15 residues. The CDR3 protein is CASSIDLQTNYGYTF. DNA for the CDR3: TGTGCCAGTAGTATAGATCTCCAGACTAACTATGGCTACACCTTC.

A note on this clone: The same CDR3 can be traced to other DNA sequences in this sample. DNA of the CDR3: TGTGCCAGCAGCGTCGGGGGGAGGACTGAAGCTTTCTTT. The encoded protein is CASSVGGRTEAFF. V and J are TRBV9 and TRBJ1-1; weak D call: TRBD1 (5 bases). Germline V CDR1 and CDR2: SGDLS, YYNGEE. The CDR3 sequence is 13 residues long. The V end lost 2 bases, the J end lost 5 bases, and 10 bases lay between the germline ends.

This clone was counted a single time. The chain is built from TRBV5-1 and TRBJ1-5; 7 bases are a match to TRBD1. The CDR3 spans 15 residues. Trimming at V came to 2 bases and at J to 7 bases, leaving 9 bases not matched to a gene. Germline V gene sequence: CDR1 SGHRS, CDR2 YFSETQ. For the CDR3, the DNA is TGCGCCAGCAGCTTCGGGATAGGAGGGGGCCAGCCCCAGCATTTT. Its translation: CASSFGIGGGQPQHF. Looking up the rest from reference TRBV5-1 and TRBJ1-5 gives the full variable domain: KAGVTQTPRYLIKTRGQQVTLSCSPISGHRSVSWYQQTPGQGLQFLFEYFSETQRNKGNFPGRFSGRQFSNSRSEMNVSTLELGDSALYLCASSFGIGGGQPQHFGDGTRLSIL.

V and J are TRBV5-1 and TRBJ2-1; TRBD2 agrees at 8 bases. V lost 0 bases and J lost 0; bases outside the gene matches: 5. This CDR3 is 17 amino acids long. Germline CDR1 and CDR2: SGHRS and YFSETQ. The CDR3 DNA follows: TGCGCCAGCAGCTTGGCCGTGACTAGCGACTCCTACAATGAGCAGTTCTTC. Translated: CASSLAVTSDSYNEQFF.

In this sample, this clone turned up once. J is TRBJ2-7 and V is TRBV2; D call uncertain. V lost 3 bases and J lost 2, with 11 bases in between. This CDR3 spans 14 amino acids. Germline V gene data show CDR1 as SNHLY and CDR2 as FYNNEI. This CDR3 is CASSETLITYEQYF. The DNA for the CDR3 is TGTGCCAGCAGTGAGACACTGATAACCTACGAGCAGTACTTC.

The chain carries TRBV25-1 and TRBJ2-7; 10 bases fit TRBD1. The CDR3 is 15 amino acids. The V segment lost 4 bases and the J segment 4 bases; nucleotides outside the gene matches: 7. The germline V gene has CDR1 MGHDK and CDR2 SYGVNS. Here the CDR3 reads CASSAPGTGEYEQYF. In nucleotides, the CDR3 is TGTGCCAGCAGTGCGCCCGGGACAGGGGAATACGAGCAGTACTTC.

Here the CDR3 DNA reads TGCGCCAGCAGCCCTTGGGGGGACTGGGGTGAAGCTTTCTTT. Encoded protein: CASSPWGDWGEAFF. The V and J genes are TRBV5-1 and TRBJ1-1; a possible D gene is TRBD1 (5 bases). This CDR3 comprises 14 residues. Trimming removed 4 bases at V and 7 bases at J, with 17 bases between. Germline CDR1 is SGHRS and CDR2 is YFSETQ.

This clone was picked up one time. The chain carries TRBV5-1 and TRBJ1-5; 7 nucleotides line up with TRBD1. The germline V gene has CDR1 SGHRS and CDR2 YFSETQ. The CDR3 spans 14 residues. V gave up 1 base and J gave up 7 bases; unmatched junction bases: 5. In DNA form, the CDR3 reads TGCGCCAGCAGCTTGTTAGGGGGCGCCCAGCCCCAGCATTTT. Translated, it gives CASSLLGGAQPQHF.

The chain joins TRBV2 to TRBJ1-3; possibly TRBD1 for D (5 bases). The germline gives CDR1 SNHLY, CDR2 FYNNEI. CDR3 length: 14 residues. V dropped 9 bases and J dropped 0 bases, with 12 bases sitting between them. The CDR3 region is CARDSTASGNTIYF. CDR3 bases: TGTGCCAGGGATTCGACAGCCTCTGGAAACACCATATATTTT.

CDR3 bases: TGTGCCAGCAGCTGGGACAGGGGCAGAAATAGGAAACTGTTTTTT. As protein: CASSWDRGRNRKLFF. The chain couples TRBV6-7 to TRBJ1-4; 10 bases fit TRBD1. TRBV6-7 is classed as an ORF, of uncertain function. The CDR3 is 15 residues long. The ends lost 6 bases at V and 11 bases at J; junction bases unmatched: 12.

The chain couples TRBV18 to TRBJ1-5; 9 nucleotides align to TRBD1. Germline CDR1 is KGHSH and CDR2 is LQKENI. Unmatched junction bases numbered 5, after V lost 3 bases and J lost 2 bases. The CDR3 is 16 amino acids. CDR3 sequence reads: CASSPQTGGGNQPQHF. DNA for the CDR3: TGTGCCAGCTCACCCCAGACAGGGGGGGGCAATCAGCCCCAGCATTTT.

CDR3 region: CASSGGRWDINQPQHF. The CDR3 DNA is TGTGCCAGCAGCGGTGGGAGATGGGACATCAATCAGCCCCAGCATTTT. This sequence joins TRBV28 and TRBJ1-5, with a weak D call TRBD1 (6 bases). V lost 6 bases, J lost 3 bases, and 18 bases lay in between. This CDR3 region has 16 residues. Germline V gene lookup returns CDR1 MDHEN and CDR2 SYDVKM. Drawing the rest from reference TRBV28 and TRBJ1-5, the complete variable domain is DVKVTQSSRYLVKRTGEKVFLECVQDMDHENMFWYRQDPGLGLRLIYFSYDVKMKEKGDIPEGYSVSREKKERFSLILESASTNQTSMYLCASSGGRWDINQPQHFGDGTRLSIL.

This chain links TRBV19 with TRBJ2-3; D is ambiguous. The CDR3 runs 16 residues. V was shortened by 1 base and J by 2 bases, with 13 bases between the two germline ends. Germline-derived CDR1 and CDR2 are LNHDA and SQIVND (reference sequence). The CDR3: CASSIATVSPTDTQYF. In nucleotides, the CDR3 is TGTGCCAGTAGTATAGCCACTGTAAGTCCCACAGATACGCAGTATTTT.

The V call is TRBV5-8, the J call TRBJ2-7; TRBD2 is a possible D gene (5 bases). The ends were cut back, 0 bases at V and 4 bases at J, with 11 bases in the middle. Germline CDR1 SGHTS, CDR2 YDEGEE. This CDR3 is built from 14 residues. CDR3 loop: CASSLVGPGYEQYF. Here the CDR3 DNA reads TGTGCCAGCAGCTTGGTTGGGCCGGGGTACGAGCAGTACTTC. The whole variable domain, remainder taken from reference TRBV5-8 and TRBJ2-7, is EAGVTQSPTHLIKTRGQQATLRCSPISGHTSVYWYQQALGLGLQFLLWYDEGEERNRGNFPPRFSGRQFPNYSSELNVNALELEDSALYLCASSLVGPGYEQYFGPGTRLTVT.

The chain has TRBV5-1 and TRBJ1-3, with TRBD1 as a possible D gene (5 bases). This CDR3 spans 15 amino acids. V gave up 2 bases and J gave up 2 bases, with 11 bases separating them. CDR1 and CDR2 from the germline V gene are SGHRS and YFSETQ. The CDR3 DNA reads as TGCGCCAGCAGCTTAGCAGGGTCGGCTGGAAACACCATATATTTT. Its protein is CASSLAGSAGNTIYF.

The CDR3 region is CASSLFRGSQPQHF. The DNA of the CDR3 is TGTGCCAGCAGTTTATTCAGGGGTAGTCAGCCCCAGCATTTT. This sequence joins TRBV28 and TRBJ1-5, with TRBD1 as a possible D gene (6 bases). Trimming cost V 1 base and J 6 bases, with 10 bases left between them. The germline gives CDR1 MDHEN, CDR2 SYDVKM. This CDR3 contains 14 residues.

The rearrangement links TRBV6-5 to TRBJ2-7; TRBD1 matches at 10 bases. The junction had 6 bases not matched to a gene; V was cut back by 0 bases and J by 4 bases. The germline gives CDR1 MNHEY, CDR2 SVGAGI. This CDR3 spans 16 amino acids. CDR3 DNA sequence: TGTGCCAGCAGTTACTCGTCGATGGGACAGGGGTACGAGCAGTACTTC. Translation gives CASSYSSMGQGYEQYF.

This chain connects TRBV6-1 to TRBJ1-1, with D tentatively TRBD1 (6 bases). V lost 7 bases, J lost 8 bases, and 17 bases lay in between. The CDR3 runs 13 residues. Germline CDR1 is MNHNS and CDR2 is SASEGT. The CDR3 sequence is CASTLSDRLEAFF. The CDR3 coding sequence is TGTGCCAGCACTCTCTCCGACAGGCTCGAAGCTTTCTTT.

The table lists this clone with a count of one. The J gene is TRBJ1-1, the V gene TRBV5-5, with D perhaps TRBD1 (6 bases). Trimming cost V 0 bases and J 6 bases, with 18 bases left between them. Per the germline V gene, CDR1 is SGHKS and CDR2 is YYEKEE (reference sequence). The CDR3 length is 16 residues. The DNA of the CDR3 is TGTGCCAGCAGCTTGGTACCCAGGGGCCCCAACGCTGAAGCTTTCTTT. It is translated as CASSLVPRGPNAEAFF.

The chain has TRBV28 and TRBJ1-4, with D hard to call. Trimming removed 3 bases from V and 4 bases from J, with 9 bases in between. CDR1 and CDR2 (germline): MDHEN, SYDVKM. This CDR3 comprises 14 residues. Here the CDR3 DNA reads TGTGCCAGCAGTTTTCAAGGACTTAATGAAAAACTGTTTTTT. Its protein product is CASSFQGLNEKLFF.